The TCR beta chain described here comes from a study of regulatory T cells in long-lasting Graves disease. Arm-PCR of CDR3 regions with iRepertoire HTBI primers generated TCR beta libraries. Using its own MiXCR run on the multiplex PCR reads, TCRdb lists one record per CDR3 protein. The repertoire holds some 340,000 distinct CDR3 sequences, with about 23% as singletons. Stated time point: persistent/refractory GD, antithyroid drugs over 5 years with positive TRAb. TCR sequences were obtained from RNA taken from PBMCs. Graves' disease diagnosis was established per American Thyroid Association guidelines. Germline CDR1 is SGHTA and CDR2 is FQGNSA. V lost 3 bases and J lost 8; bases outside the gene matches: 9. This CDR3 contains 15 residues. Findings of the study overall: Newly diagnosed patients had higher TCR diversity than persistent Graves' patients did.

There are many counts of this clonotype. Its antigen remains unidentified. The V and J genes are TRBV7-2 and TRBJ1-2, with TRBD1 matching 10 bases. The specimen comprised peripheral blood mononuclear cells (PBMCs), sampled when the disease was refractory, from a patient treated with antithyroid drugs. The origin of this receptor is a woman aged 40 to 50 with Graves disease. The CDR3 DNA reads TGTGCCAGCAGCTTCGTGGGACAGGGGTATGGCGGCTACACCTTC. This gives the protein CASSFVGQGYGGYTF.